This T cell receptor (beta chain) stems from a study of OX40 agonist ivuxolimab in advanced cancers. Study details: Hepatocellular carcinoma, melanoma, renal cell or head and neck cancer affected the dose-escalation patients. The eligibility criteria allowed prior anti-PD-1, anti-PD-L1 or anti-CTLA-4 therapy, and about 40% had some. Study-level findings and limits: Some of the nonresponding patients also showed low levels of normalized T-cell clonal expansion.

The V gene lost 3 bases and the J gene lost 0 bases, with 19 bases spanning the gap. This CDR3 comprises 18 residues. CDR1 LGHNA and CDR2 YSLEER come from the germline V gene. A note on this clone: Its antigen remains unidentified.

Here immunoSEQ multiplex PCR was the method, and the copy in TCRdb shows in-frame clones only, minus some. The table has tens of thousands of clones, about 92% seen once. The receptor was isolated from an adult with an advanced solid tumor such as melanoma, head and neck, liver or kidney cancer. Sequencing used CD4+ or CD8+ T cells sorted from blood, obtained in a trial of the OX40 agonist ivuxolimab. The chain has TRBV4-3 and TRBJ2-3; the D is unclear. CDR3 nucleotide sequence: TGCGCCAGCAGCCATTCCCGGTGGGCGGCCCCTAGCACAGATACGCAGTATTTT. As protein: CASSHSRWAAPSTDTQYF.